This T cell receptor (beta chain) emerged from a study of cytomegalovirus exposure and HLA in healthy donors. Study-wide results and caveats: Across donors, sequencing depth was assumed by presence/absence analyses to be roughly uniform.

The CDR3 runs to 16 residues. V dropped 3 bases and J dropped 5; count of bases not matched to a gene: 9. Germline lookup yields CDR1 SGHDT and CDR2 YYEEEE. 60 Vbeta and 13 Jbeta primers were used in PCR. Sequencing used immunoSEQ multiplex PCR; TCRdb keeps in-frame clones, though not all of them. This table holds more than 130,000 clones, about 75% found once. This clone is a singleton in its sample. Its antigen is as yet unknown. This chain uses TRBV5-6 with TRBJ2-7, with 12 nucleotides matching TRBD1. Input material: PBMCs. The receptor comes from a man in his late teens or twenties in good health and CMV-seronegative. The CDR3 sequence: CASSSRPGQGAHEQYF. The CDR3 DNA sequence: TGTGCCAGCAGCTCTCGCCCGGGACAGGGGGCTCACGAGCAGTACTTC.